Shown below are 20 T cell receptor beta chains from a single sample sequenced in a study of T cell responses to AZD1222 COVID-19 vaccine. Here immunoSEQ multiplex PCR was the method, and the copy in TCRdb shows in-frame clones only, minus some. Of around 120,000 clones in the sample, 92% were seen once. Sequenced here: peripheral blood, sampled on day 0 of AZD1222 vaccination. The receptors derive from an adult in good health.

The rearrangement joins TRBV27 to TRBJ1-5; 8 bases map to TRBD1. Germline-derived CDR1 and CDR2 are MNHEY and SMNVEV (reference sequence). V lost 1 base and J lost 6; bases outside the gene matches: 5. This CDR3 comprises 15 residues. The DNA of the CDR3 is TGTGCCAGCAGTTTATTTCAGGGGGCAGGTCAGCCCCAGCATTTT. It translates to CASSLFQGAGQPQHF.

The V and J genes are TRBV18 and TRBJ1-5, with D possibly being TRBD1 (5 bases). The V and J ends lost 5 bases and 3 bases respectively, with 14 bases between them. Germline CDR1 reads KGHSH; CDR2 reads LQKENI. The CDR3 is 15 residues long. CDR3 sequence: CASSFDRGFNQPQHF. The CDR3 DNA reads TGTGCCAGCTCATTCGACAGAGGATTCAATCAGCCCCAGCATTTT.

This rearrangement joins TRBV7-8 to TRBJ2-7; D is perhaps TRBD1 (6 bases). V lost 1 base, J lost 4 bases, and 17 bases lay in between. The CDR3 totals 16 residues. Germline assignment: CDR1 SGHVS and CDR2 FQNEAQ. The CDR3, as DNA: TGTGCCAGCAGCTTAGATTCCAGGGGCGCAGGTTACGAGCAGTACTTC. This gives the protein CASSLDSRGAGYEQYF.

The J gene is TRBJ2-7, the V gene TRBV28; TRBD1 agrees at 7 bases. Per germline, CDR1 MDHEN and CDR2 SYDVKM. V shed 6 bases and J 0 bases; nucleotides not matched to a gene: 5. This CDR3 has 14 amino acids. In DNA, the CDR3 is TGTGCCAGCAGCGAGGGACAGAGCTCCTACGAGCAGTACTTC. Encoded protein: CASSEGQSSYEQYF.

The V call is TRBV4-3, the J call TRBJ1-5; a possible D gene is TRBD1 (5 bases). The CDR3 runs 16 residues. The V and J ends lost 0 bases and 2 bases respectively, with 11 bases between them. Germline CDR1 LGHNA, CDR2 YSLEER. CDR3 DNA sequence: TGCGCCAGCAGCCAAGAATATGGACATGGCAATCAGCCCCAGCATTTT. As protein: CASSQEYGHGNQPQHF.

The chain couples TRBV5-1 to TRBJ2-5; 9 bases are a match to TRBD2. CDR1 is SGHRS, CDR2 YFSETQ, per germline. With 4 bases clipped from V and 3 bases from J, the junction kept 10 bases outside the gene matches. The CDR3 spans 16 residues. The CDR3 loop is CASSQTAGGLEETQYF. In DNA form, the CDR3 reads TGCGCCAGCAGCCAGACAGCGGGAGGATTGGAAGAGACCCAGTACTTC.

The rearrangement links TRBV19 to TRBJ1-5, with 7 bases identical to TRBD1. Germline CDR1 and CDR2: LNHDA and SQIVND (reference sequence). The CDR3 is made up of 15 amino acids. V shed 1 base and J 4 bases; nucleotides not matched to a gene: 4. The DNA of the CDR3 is TGTGCCAGTAGTATAGTCGGGGACAGTAATCAGCCCCAGCATTTT. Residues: CASSIVGDSNQPQHF.

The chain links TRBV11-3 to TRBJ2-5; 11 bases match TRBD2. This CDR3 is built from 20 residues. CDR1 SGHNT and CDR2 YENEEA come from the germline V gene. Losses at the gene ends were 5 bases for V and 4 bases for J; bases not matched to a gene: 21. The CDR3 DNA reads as TGTGCCAGCAGCGCCCGACAGGGCTTCCTACTAGCGGGAGAGAGAGAGACCCAGTACTTC. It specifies CASSARQGFLLAGERETQYF.

The CDR3, as DNA: TGTGCCTATCGTAACCGGGACACCGAATCCAAGTTTAACTATGGCTACACCTTC. Amino acid sequence: CAYRNRDTESKFNYGYTF. The V gene is TRBV5-4, the J gene TRBJ1-2, with D possibly TRBD1 on 6 matching bases. The CDR3 has 18 residues. V lost 10 bases to trimming and J lost 1 base, with 29 bases between them. The germline gives CDR1 SGHNT, CDR2 YYREEE (reference sequence).

CDR3 region: CASSMTRGEQFF. The DNA of the CDR3 is TGTGCCAGTAGTATGACGCGCGGTGAGCAGTTCTTC. The genes are TRBV19 and TRBJ2-1; D remains unclear. CDR1 is LNHDA and CDR2 is SQIVND in the germline V gene (reference sequence). The CDR3 is 12 residues long. V was shortened by 3 bases and J by 9 bases, with 9 bases between the two germline ends.

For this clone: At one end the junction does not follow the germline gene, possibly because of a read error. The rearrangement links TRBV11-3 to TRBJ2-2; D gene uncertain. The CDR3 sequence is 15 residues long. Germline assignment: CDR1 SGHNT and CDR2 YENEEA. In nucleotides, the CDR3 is TGTGCCAGCAGCTTACCGGGCCTGAACGCCGGGGAGCTGTTTTTT. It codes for CASSLPGLNAGELFF.

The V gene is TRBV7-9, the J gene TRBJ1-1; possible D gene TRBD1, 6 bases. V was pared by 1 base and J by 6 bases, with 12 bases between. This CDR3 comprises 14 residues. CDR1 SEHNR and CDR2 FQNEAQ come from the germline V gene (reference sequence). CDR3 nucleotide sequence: TGTGCCAGCAGCTTAGAGGGGGTAGCCGCTGAAGCTTTCTTT. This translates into CASSLEGVAAEAFF. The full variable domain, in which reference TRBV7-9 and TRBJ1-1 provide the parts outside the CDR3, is DTGVSQNPRHKITKRGQNVTFRCDPISEHNRLYWYRQTLGQGPEFLTYFQNEAQLEKSRLLSDRFSAERPKGSFSTLEIQRTEQGDSAMYLCASSLEGVAAEAFFGQGTRLTVV.

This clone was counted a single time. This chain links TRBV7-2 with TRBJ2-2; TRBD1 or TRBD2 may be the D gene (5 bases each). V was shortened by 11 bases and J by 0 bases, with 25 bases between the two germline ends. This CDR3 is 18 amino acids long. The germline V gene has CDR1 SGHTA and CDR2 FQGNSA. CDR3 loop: CASRDRGAGTSNTGELFF. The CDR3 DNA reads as TGTGCCTCACGAGATCGAGGGGCCGGGACCTCGAACACCGGGGAGCTGTTTTTT.

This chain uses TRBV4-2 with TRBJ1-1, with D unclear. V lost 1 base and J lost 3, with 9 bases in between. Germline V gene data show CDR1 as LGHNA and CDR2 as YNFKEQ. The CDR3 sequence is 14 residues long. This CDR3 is CASSQVGDYTEAFF. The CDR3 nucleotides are TGTGCCAGCAGCCAAGTCGGAGACTACACTGAAGCTTTCTTT.

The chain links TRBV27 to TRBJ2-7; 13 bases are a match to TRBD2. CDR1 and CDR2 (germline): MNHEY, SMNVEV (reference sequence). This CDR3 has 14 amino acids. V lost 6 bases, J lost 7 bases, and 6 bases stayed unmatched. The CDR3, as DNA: TGTGCCAGCAGCCCGGGACTAGCGGGGTTTGAGCAGTACTTC. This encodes CASSPGLAGFEQYF.

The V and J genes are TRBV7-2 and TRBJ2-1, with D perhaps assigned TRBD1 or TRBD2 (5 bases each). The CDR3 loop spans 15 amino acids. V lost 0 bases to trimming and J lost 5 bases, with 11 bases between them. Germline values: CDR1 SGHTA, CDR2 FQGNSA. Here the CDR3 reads CASSLARGLNNEQFF. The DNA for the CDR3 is TGTGCCAGCAGCTTAGCCCGGGGCCTCAACAATGAGCAGTTCTTC. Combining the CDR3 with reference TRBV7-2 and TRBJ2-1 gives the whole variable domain GAGVSQSPSNKVTEKGKDVELRCDPISGHTALYWYRQSLGQGLEFLIYFQGNSAPDKSGLPSDRFSAERTGGSVSTLTIQRTQQEDSAVYLCASSLARGLNNEQFFGPGTRLTVL.

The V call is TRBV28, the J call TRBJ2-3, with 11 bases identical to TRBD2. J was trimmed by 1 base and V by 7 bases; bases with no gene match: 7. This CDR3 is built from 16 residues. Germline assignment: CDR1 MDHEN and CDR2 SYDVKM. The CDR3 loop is CASTVSGGGGTDTQYF. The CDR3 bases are TGTGCCAGCACGGTTAGCGGGGGGGGTGGCACAGATACGCAGTATTTT.

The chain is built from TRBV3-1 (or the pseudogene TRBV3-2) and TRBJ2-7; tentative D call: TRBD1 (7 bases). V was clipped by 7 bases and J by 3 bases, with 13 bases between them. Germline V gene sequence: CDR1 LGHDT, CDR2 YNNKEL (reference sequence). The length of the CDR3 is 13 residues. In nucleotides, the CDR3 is TGTGCCAGCACCGACCAGGGGGGCTACGAGCAGTACTTC. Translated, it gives CASTDQGGYEQYF.

Here the CDR3 reads CASIVPQGPQHF. The DNA of the CDR3 is TGCGCCAGCATTGTCCCCCAAGGACCCCAGCATTTT. This sequence joins TRBV4-3 and TRBJ1-5; D is unresolved. Looked up from germline, CDR1 is LGHNA and CDR2 is YSLEER. V lost 7 bases, J lost 10 bases, and 14 bases lay in between. The CDR3 spans 12 residues.

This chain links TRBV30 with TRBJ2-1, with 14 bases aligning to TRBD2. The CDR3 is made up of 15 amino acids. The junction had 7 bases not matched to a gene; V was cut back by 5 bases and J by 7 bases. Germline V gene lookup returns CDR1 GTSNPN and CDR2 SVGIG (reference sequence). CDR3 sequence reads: CAWGRTSGRLNEQFF. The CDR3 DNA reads TGTGCCTGGGGGCGGACTAGCGGGAGGTTAAATGAGCAGTTCTTC. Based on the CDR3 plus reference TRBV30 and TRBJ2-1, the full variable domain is SQTIHQWPATLVQPVGSPLSLECTVEGTSNPNLYWYRQAAGRGLQLLFYSVGIGQISSEVPQNLSASRPQDRQFILSSKKLLLSDSGFYLCAWGRTSGRLNEQFFGPGTRLTVL.